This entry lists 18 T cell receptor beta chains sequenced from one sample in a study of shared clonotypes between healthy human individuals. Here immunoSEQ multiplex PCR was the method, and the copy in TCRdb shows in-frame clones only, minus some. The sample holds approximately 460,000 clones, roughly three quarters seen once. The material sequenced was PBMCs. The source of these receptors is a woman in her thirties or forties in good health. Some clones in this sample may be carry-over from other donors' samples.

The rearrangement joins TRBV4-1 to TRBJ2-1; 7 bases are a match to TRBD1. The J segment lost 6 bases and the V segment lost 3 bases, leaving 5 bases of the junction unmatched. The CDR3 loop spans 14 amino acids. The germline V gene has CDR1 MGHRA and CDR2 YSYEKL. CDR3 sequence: CASSQTGYGNEQFF. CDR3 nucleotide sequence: TGCGCCAGCAGCCAGACAGGGTATGGCAATGAGCAGTTCTTC.

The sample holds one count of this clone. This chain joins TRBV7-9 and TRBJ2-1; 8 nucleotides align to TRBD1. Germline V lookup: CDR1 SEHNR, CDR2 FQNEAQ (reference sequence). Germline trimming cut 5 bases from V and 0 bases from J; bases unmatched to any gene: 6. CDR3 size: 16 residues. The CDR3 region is CASSSGQGLSYNEQFF. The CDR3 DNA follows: TGTGCCAGCAGCAGCGGACAGGGACTCTCCTACAATGAGCAGTTCTTC.

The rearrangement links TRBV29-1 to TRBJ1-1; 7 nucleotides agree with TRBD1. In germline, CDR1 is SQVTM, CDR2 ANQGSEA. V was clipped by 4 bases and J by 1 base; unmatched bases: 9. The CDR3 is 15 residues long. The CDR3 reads CSVASRQGRNTEAFF. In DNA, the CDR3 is TGCAGCGTTGCGTCACGACAGGGACGGAACACTGAAGCTTTCTTT. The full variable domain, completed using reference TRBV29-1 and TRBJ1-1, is SAVISQKPSRDICQRGTSLTIQCQVDSQVTMMFWYRQQPGQSLTLIATANQGSEATYESGFVIDKFPISRPNLTFSTLTVSNMSPEDSSIYLCSVASRQGRNTEAFFGQGTRLTVV.

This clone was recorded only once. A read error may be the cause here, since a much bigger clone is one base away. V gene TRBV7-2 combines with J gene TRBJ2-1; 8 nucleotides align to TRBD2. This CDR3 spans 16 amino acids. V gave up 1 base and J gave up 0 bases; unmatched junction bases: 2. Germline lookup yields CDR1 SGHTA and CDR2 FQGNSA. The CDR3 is CASSLVSGGSYNEQFF. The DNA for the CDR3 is TGTGCCAGCAGCTTAGTAAGCGGGGGCTCCTACAATGAGCAGTTCTTC.

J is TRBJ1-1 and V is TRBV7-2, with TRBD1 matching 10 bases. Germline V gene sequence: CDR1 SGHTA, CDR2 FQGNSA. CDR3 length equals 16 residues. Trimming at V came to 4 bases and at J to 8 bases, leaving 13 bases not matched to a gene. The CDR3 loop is CASSSTGTGDTGEAFF. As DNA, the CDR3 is TGTGCCAGCAGCTCCACCGGGACAGGGGATACGGGAGAAGCTTTCTTT.

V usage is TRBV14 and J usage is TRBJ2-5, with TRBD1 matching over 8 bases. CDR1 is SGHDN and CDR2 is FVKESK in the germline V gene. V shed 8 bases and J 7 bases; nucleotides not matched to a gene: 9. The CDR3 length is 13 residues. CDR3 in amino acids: CASEGRGHMTQYF. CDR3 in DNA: TGTGCCAGCGAGGGCAGGGGGCACATGACCCAGTACTTC.

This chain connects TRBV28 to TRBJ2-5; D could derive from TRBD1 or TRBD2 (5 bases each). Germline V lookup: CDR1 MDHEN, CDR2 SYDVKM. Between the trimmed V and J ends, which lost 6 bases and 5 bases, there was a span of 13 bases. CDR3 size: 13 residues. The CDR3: CASSRGRRETQYF. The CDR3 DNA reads TGTGCCAGCAGCCGGGGACGCCGGGAGACCCAGTACTTC.

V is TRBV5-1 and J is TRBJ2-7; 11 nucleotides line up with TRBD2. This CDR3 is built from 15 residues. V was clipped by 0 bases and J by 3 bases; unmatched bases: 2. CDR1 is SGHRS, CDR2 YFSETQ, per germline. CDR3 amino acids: CASSLGTSGYYEQYF. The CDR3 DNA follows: TGCGCCAGCAGCTTGGGGACTAGCGGGTACTACGAGCAGTACTTC. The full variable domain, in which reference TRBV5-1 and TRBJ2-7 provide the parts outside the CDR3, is KAGVTQTPRYLIKTRGQQVTLSCSPISGHRSVSWYQQTPGQGLQFLFEYFSETQRNKGNFPGRFSGRQFSNSRSEMNVSTLELGDSALYLCASSLGTSGYYEQYFGPGTRLTVT.

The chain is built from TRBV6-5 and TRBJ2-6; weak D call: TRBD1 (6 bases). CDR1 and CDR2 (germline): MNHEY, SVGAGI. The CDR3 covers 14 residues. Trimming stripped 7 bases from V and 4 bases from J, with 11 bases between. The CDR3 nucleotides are TGTGCCAGCACCACAGGGTTGGGGGCCAACGTCCTGACTTTC. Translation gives CASTTGLGANVLTF.

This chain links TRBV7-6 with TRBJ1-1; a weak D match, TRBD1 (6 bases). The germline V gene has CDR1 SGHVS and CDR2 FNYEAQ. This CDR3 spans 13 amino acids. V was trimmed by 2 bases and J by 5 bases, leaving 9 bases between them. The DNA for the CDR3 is TGTGCCAGCAGCTTACAGGGGACTACTGAAGCTTTCTTT. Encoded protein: CASSLQGTTEAFF.

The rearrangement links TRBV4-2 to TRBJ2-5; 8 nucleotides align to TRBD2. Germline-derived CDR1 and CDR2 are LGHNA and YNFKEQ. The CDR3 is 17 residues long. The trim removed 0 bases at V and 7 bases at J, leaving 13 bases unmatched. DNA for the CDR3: TGTGCCAGCAGCCAAGAAATCTTCCTCGGGAGCGGGGGGACCCAGTACTTC. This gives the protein CASSQEIFLGSGGTQYF.

The chain's CDR3 is CASGTIYEQYF. Here the CDR3 DNA reads TGTGCCAGCGGAACTATCTACGAGCAGTACTTC. The chain has TRBV7-9 and TRBJ2-7, with no clear D. From germline, CDR1 is SEHNR and CDR2 FQNEAQ (reference sequence). CDR3 length: 11 amino acids. Trimming left V 8 bases short and J 3 bases short, with 8 bases between.

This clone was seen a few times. In DNA, the CDR3 is TGTGCCAGCAGCTTGGAGAGCGGGCCTGTTCGGCAGTATTTT. This translates into CASSLESGPVRQYF. This chain connects TRBV7-9 to TRBJ2-3; the D gene is possibly TRBD2 (6 bases). The CDR3 length is 14 residues. The V end was cut by 3 bases, the J end by 11 bases, with 18 bases between. Germline CDR1 and CDR2: SEHNR and FQNEAQ (reference sequence).

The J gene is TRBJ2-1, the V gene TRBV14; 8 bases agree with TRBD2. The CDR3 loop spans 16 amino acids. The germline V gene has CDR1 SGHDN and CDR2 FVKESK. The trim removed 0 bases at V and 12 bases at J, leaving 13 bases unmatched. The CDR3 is CASSQEWSTSGSGQFF. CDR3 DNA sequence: TGTGCCAGCAGCCAAGAGTGGTCAACTAGCGGAAGTGGGCAGTTCTTC.

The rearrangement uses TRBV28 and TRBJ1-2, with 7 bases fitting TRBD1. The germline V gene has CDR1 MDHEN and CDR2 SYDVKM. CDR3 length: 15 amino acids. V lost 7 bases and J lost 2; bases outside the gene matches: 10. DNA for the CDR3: TGTGCCAGCAACCCGGGGGCGACAGGGAACTATGGCTACACCTTC. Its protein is CASNPGATGNYGYTF.

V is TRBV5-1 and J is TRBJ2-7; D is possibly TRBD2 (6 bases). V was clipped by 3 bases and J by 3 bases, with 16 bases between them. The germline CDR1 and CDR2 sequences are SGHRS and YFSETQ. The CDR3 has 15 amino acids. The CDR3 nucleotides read TGCGCCAGCAGCTCCATAGCGGAAGCAAACTACGAGCAGTACTTC. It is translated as CASSSIAEANYEQYF.

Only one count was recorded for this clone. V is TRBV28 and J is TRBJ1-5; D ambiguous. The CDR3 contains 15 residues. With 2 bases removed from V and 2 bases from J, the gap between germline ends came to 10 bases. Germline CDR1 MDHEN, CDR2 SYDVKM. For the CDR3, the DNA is TGTGCCAGCAGTTTAAACACGCGGGGCAATCAGCCCCAGCATTTT. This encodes CASSLNTRGNQPQHF.

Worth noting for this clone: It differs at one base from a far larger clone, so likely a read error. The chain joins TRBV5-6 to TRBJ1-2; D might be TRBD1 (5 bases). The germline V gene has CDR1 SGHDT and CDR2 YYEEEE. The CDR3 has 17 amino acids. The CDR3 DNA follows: TGTGCCGGCAGCTTGGGGACTCAGGTTACCTGGTCCTATGGCTACACCTTC. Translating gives CAGSLGTQVTWSYGYTF.